This T cell receptor (beta chain) originates from a study of T cell repertoires in cytomegalovirus infection. General study findings and limits: Adding up the frequency of public TCR beta families identified people who carried CMV plus the relevant HLA. Dominating the ex vivo response were HLA-C-restricted CMV-specific TCR beta clonotypes.

From the reads, TCRdb called clonotypes with MiXCR, one entry per CDR3 protein. The sample lists roughly 920,000 distinct CDR3 sequences, roughly 31% occurring once. In the case of this clonotype: Its antigen is not identified.

Trimming removed 5 bases from V and 6 bases from J; junction bases left unmatched: 6. The CDR3 consists of 16 residues. Germline CDR1 is SGHAT and CDR2 is FQNNGV. This clonotype was obtained from a human donor in good health (CMV status not recorded). Some clones in this sample may be carry-over from other donors' samples. This chain uses TRBV11-2 with TRBJ2-1; the match to TRBD2 covers 14 bases. The sequencing used cultured CD8+ T cells from PBMCs, collected from culture after CMV antigen stimulation. The CDR3, as DNA: TGTGCCAGCAGCCATGTGACTAGCGGGGGGGGCAATGAGCAGTTCTTC. This sequence encodes CASSHVTSGGGNEQFF. The full variable domain, in which reference TRBV11-2 and TRBJ2-1 provide the parts outside the CDR3, is EAGVAQSPRYKIIEKRQSVAFWCNPISGHATLYWYQQILGQGPKLLIQFQNNGVVDDSQLPKDRFSAERLKGVDSTLKIQPAKLEDSAVYLCASSHVTSGGGNEQFFGPGTRLTVL.